Given below is one TCR beta chain in context. Its target is not known. DNA and RNA were both co-extracted from 20-30 mg of bulk tissue that had not been sorted. Chronic HBV infection was present in the patients, who were treatment-naive. All of the tumor samples contained over 75% viable tumor cells. TCR beta cDNA was prepared out of about 530 ng total RNA by means of a constant-region primer. A slightly modified ARM-PCR protocol with three nested multiplex PCR rounds produced these TCR beta libraries. The opening two PCR rounds, ten to eleven cycles each, paired TRBV1-TRBV30 forward primers with a C-beta reverse primer. One entry per CDR3 protein results from TCRdb running MiXCR on the multiplex PCR reads. This sample has about 74,000 distinct CDR3 sequences, with about 70% found just once. This record comes from a study of tumor-infiltrating lymphocytes in primary liver carcinoma. Study-wide results and caveats: Tumor region pairs shared more overlap than did tumor-adjacent and tumor-blood pairs. Found in all five tumor regions were only about 7-24% of top clones.

The V and J ends lost 10 bases and 2 bases respectively, with 21 bases between them. Germline lookup yields CDR1 ENHRY and CDR2 SYGVKD. There are 15 residues in the CDR3. This chain joins TRBV10-3 and TRBJ2-7; the D gene is possibly TRBD2 (6 bases). The receptor was isolated from a man aged 40-55 years with primary liver carcinoma and hepatitis B virus infection. Source material: liver tumor tissue from sampling region 4. Regarding subset: tumor region T4, right-lateral pole. CDR3 sequence: CATPSSGRPTYEQYF. As DNA, the CDR3 is TGTGCCACTCCTTCCAGCGGGCGGCCGACCTACGAGCAGTACTTC.